The present entry profiles one T cell receptor beta chain with its context. This specimen belongs to a study of CD8 T cells in Susac syndrome. Reverse transcription of roughly 0.45 to 1 ug RNA used random hexamers. An immunoSEQ multiplex PCR generated amplified TCR beta CDR3 products spanning 54 Vbeta and 13 Jbeta. TCRdb re-called the immunoSEQ multiplex PCR reads through MiXCR, storing one row per CDR3 protein. Of around 71,000 distinct CDR3 sequences listed, approximately 96% are singletons. Sequencing of TCR beta was carried out in blood CD8+ and CD4+ T cells. The multiple sclerosis controls were treatment-naive patients affected by stable or active relapsing-remitting disease. The TEMRA cells underwent FACS enrichment, while the CD8+ and CD4+ T cells underwent negative isolation. CDR1 and CDR2 (germline): GTSNPN, SVGIG (reference sequence). The V and J ends lost 0 bases and 3 bases respectively, with 10 bases between them. There are 14 residues in the CDR3.

Sequencing was carried out using CD4+ T cells from PBMCs. This sequence was found in a human donor with multiple sclerosis. The chain joins TRBV30 to TRBJ2-3; D not resolved. The CDR3 sequence: CAWSVLKETDTQYF. CDR3 sequence (DNA): TGTGCCTGGAGTGTACTAAAAGAGACAGATACGCAGTATTTT. Using reference TRBV30 and TRBJ2-3 for the parts outside the CDR3, the full variable domain is SQTIHQWPATLVQPVGSPLSLECTVEGTSNPNLYWYRQAAGRGLQLLFYSVGIGQISSEVPQNLSASRPQDRQFILSSKKLLLSDSGFYLCAWSVLKETDTQYFGPGTRLTVL.